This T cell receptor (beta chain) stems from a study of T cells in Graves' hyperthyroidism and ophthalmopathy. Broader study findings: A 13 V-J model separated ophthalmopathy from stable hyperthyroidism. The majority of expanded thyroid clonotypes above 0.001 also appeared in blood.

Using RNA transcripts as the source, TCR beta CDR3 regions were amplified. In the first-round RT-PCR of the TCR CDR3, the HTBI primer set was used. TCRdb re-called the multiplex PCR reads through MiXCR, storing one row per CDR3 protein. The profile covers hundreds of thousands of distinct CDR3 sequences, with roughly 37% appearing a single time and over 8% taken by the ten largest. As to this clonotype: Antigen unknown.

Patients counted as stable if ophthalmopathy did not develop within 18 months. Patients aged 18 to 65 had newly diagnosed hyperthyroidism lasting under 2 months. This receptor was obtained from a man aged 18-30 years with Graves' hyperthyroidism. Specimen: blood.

The CDR3 loop is CASSELQGRYNSPLHF. In DNA form, the CDR3 reads TGTGCCAGCAGTGAACTCCAGGGAAGGTATAATTCACCCCTCCACTTT. The rearrangement uses TRBV6-5 and TRBJ1-6; D is possibly TRBD1 (5 bases). Germline CDR1 is MNHEY and CDR2 is SVGAGI. V shed 5 bases and J shed 4 bases, with 15 bases lying between them. This CDR3 has 16 amino acids.